The clone carrying this T cell receptor (beta chain) has a handful of counts. The target antigen is unknown. The data originate from a study of early T cells in non-severe SARS-CoV-2 infection. Study-level findings and limits: Matching against VDJdb likely underestimated virus-specific expansions, favoring anti-spike CD8.

Germline V gives CDR1 LNHNV, CDR2 YYDKDF (reference sequence). This CDR3 is built from 16 residues. The V end was cut by 5 bases, the J end by 3 bases, with 18 bases between. The TCR library protocol attached unique molecular identifiers to the individual cDNA molecules. TCRdb ran MiXCR on the 5' RACE reads and lists one entry per CDR3 protein. The top ten hold roughly 2.9% of the sample, which has about 110,000 distinct CDR3 sequences, 12% seen once. Sequencing was carried out using whole blood. The clonotype comes from an adult who was a healthcare worker with PCR-confirmed SARS-CoV-2 infection or an uninfected control (not recorded which). J is TRBJ2-3 and V is TRBV15; weak D call: TRBD2 (5 bases). In nucleotides, the CDR3 is TGTGCCACCAGCCCCCCCGCCCCCGGAGGAACAGATACGCAGTATTTT. This sequence encodes CATSPPAPGGTDTQYF.